A single sample is the source of the 19 T cell receptor beta chains below, sequenced in a study of tumor and adjacent non-tumor tissue in lung cancer. The library came from three nested PCR rounds adapted from ARM-PCR protocols. TCRdb redid the calling of the multiplex PCR reads with MiXCR, one entry per CDR3 protein. This sample has about 93,000 distinct CDR3 sequences, with about 67% found just once. RNA was extracted from bulk tissue without any cell sorting. Input material: lung tumor tissue. These TCRs come from a man aged 55 to 70 with non-small cell lung cancer.

For this clonotype: Possible read error: a much larger clone is one base away. This chain connects TRBV20-1 to TRBJ2-2; D assignment may be TRBD1 or TRBD2 (5 bases each). Per germline, CDR1 DFQATT and CDR2 SNEGSKA (reference sequence). This CDR3 is built from 12 residues. CDR3 sequence: CSATKDTGKLFF. The CDR3 nucleotides are TGCAGTGCTACCAAGGACACCGGGAAGCTGTTTTTT.

In regard to this clonotype: At one boundary the junction diverges from the germline segment, which might be a read error. The rearrangement links TRBV10-1 to TRBJ2-7, with D unresolved. The CDR3 is 14 residues long. Per the germline V gene, CDR1 is WNHNN and CDR2 is SYGVQD (reference sequence). CDR3 loop: CASNGTILPYEQYF. In DNA form, the CDR3 reads TGCGCCAGCAATGGAACGATTTTACCCTATGAGCAGTACTTC.

Remarks on this clonotype: A much larger clone differs by one base, so this may be a read error. The chain has TRBV6-1 and TRBJ1-2; D not certain. Germline V gene sequence: CDR1 MNHNS, CDR2 SASEGT. The CDR3 extends over 15 amino acids. V was clipped by 2 bases and J by 7 bases, with 17 bases between them. CDR3 residues: CASSELKGGYIGYTF. In DNA, the CDR3 is TGTGCCAGCAGTGAATTGAAGGGAGGGTATATTGGCTACACCTTC.

The chain combines TRBV11-2 with TRBJ2-5; D gene uncertain. Per the germline V gene, CDR1 is SGHAT and CDR2 is FQNNGV. The CDR3 totals 15 residues. Trimming took off 5 bases at V and 1 base at J, with 14 bases between the two ends. CDR3 region: CASSPGWSVQETQYF. In DNA, the CDR3 is TGTGCCAGCAGCCCAGGATGGTCGGTCCAAGAGACCCAGTACTTC.

The genes are TRBV6-5 and TRBJ2-7; a possible D gene is TRBD2 (6 bases). The CDR3 consists of 17 residues. V shed 0 bases and J shed 2 bases, with 17 bases lying between them. The germline V gene has CDR1 MNHEY and CDR2 SVGAGI. The CDR3 nucleotides read TGTGCCAGCAGTTACTCGAATTGGGTGGGGGGAACCTACGAGCAGTACTTC. It translates to CASSYSNWVGGTYEQYF.

This clonotype was seen just once. A read error may account for a junction end that differs from germline. The rearrangement links TRBV6-2 or TRBV6-3 to TRBJ1-1; D possibly corresponds to TRBD1 (5 bases). Germline CDR1 is MNHEY and CDR2 is SVGEGT. The CDR3 has 15 amino acids. The CDR3 region is CASSYGRGVNTEAFF. The CDR3 nucleotides read TGTGCCAGTAGTTACGGGAGAGGGGTTAACACTGAAGCTTTCTTT.

This clonotype was detected many times. This rearrangement joins TRBV6-5 to TRBJ2-1; D gene unclear. Per the germline V gene, CDR1 is MNHEY and CDR2 is SVGAGI. The CDR3 is made up of 15 amino acids. The germline V and J ends were trimmed by 3 bases and 2 bases, with 11 bases remaining between them. As DNA, the CDR3 is TGTGCCAGCAGTTATGAACATGGAACCTACAATGAGCAGTTCTTC. This codes for CASSYEHGTYNEQFF.

About this clonotype itself: A single base separates this from a much larger clone, so it may be a read error. The V call is TRBV6-6, the J call TRBJ2-7; a weak D match, TRBD1 (6 bases). There are 12 residues in the CDR3. The germline V gene has CDR1 MNHNY and CDR2 SVGAGI (reference sequence). V was trimmed by 8 bases and J by 7 bases, leaving 15 bases between them. CDR3 sequence (DNA): TGTGCCAGCTCCAAGGGGGTGAGGGAGCAGTACTTC. Amino acids: CASSKGVREQYF.

On this clonotype: A read error is likely, as this CDR3 ends without the conserved phenylalanine or tryptophan. The chain has TRBV4-3 and TRBJ2-3, with a possible D match to TRBD1 (5 bases). Germline V gene sequence: CDR1 LGHNA, CDR2 YSLEER. The CDR3 extends over 15 amino acids. This CDR3 reads CASSQEWGSTDTQYL. The CDR3 region has the DNA TGCGCCAGTAGCCAGGAATGGGGCAGCACAGATACGCAGTATCTT.

A remark on this clonotype: One junction end disagrees with the germline gene, perhaps due to a read error. The J gene is TRBJ1-1, the V gene TRBV12-3 or TRBV12-4; D is undetermined. This CDR3 contains 12 residues. The CDR3 DNA reads as TGTGTCATCAGTAGGAGGAACATTGAAGCTTTCTTT. This translates into CVISRRNIEAFF.

This clonotype has more than one count but fewer than ten. This may arise from a read error, as a much more abundant clone is one base away. This rearrangement joins TRBV6-4 to TRBJ2-2; 7 nucleotides match TRBD1. This CDR3 is 14 amino acids long. Germline V CDR1 and CDR2: MRHNA, SNTAGT. V was clipped by 4 bases and J by 4 bases; unmatched bases: 3. The CDR3 is CASSGQGGTGELFF. The CDR3 DNA follows: TGTGCCAGCAGTGGACAGGGCGGCACCGGGGAGCTGTTTTTT.

In this sample, this clonotype turned up a few times. J is TRBJ1-3 and V is TRBV16; D is possibly TRBD1 (6 bases). CDR3 length: 15 residues. Germline V gene data show CDR1 as KGHSY and CDR2 as FQNENV. V was pared by 4 bases and J by 4 bases, with 14 bases between. The CDR3 here is CASSLGQNQGNTIYF. CDR3 bases: TGTGCCAGCAGCCTCGGACAGAACCAGGGAAACACCATATATTTT.

Regarding this clonotype: Because the CDR3 is missing its conserved closing phenylalanine or tryptophan, this is likely a read error. The V call is TRBV6-1, the J call TRBJ2-1, with 9 bases that match TRBD2. Germline V CDR1 and CDR2: MNHNS, SASEGT. This CDR3 contains 15 residues. DNA for the CDR3: TGTACCAGCAGTGTACGACTAGCGGCTAATAATGAACAGTTCCTC. It is translated as CTSSVRLAANNEQFL.

A remark on this clonotype: As the CDR3 is not closed by the conserved phenylalanine or tryptophan, this likely results from a read error. The chain combines TRBV11-2 with TRBJ2-7; 9 nucleotides agree with TRBD1. J gave up 7 bases and V 1 base, and 11 bases lay outside the gene matches. The CDR3 covers 16 residues. Germline V gives CDR1 SGHAT, CDR2 FQNNGV. For the CDR3, the DNA is TGTGCCAGCAGCTTAGCCCTCGGACAGGGGAGCTATGAGCAGTACTTG. It encodes CASSLALGQGSYEQYL.

This clonotype occurred a few times. A much larger clone lies a single base off, so this may be a read error. CDR3 residues: CAINRGGYNEQFF. The CDR3 DNA reads TGTGCCATCAACAGAGGCGGTTACAATGAGCAGTTCTTC. The chain combines TRBV6-2 or TRBV6-3 with TRBJ2-1; D ambiguous. This CDR3 spans 13 amino acids. CDR1 MNHEY and CDR2 SVGEGT come from the germline V gene. With 10 bases removed from V and 4 bases from J, the gap between germline ends came to 14 bases.

This clonotype was seen a single time. A read error may account for a junction end that differs from germline. The chain recombines TRBV4-3 with TRBJ2-3, with 7 bases matching TRBD2. Germline loops: CDR1 LGHNA, CDR2 YSLEER. The CDR3 covers 17 residues. The CDR3 coding sequence is TGCGCCAGTAGCCCGGAAGCGAGTGGGAGGGGCACAGATATGCAGTATTTT. Residues: CASSPEASGRGTDMQYF.

About this clonotype: At one boundary the junction diverges from the germline segment, which might be a read error. In DNA form, the CDR3 reads TGCGCCAGCAGCCAAGAGTCGGACAGCAGCAATTCTGATGAACTGGTTTTT. It is translated as CASSQESDSSNSDELVF. The chain joins TRBV4-1 to TRBJ1-4, with a tentative D call TRBD1 (6 bases). Germline CDR1 reads MGHRA; CDR2 reads YSYEKL. This CDR3 contains 17 residues.

This clonotype was picked up many times. The rearrangement uses TRBV4-1 and TRBJ1-5, with D tentatively TRBD1 (6 bases). CDR3 length equals 16 residues. The V gene lost 1 base and the J gene lost 0 bases, with 10 bases spanning the gap. Germline-derived CDR1 and CDR2 are MGHRA and YSYEKL. This CDR3 reads CASSQVTGPSNQPQHF. Written as DNA, the CDR3 is TGCGCCAGCAGCCAAGTGACAGGACCTAGCAATCAGCCCCAGCATTTT.

Concerning this clonotype: This is likely a read error, given that the CDR3 carries no conserved phenylalanine or tryptophan at its end. V usage is TRBV4-3 and J usage is TRBJ2-1; 9 nucleotides line up with TRBD2. The CDR3 covers 17 residues. Germline V gene lookup returns CDR1 LGHNA and CDR2 YSLEER. CDR3 protein: CASSQDPAGGAIDEQFS. The DNA for the CDR3 is TGCGCCAGCAGCCAAGATCCAGCGGGAGGCGCCATTGATGAACAGTTCTCC.